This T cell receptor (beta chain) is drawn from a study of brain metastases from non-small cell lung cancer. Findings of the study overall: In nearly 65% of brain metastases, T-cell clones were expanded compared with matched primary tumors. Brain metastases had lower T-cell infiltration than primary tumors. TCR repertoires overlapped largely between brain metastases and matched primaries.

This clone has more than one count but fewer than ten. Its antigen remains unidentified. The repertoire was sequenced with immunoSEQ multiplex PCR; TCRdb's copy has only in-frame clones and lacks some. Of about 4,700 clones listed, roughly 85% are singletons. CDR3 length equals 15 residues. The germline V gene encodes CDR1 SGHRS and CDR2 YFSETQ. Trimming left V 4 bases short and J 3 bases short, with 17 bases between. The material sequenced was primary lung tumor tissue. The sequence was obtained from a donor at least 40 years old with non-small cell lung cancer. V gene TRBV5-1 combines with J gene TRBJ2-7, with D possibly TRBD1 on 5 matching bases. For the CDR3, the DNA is TGCGCCAGCAGCCTAAGACAGCCCGGAAACTACGAGCAGTACTTC. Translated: CASSLRQPGNYEQYF.